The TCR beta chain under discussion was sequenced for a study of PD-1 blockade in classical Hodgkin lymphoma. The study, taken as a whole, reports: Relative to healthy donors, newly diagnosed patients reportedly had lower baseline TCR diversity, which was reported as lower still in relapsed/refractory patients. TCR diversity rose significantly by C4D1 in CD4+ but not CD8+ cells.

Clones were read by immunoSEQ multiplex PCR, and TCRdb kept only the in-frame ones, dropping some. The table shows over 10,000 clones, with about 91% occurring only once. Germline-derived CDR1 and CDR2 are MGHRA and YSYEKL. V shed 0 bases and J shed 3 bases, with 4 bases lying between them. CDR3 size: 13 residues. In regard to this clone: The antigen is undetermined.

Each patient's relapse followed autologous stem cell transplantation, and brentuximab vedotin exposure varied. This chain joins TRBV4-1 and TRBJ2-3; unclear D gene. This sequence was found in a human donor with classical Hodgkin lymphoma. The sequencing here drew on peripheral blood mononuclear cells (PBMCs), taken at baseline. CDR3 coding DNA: TGCGCCAGCAGCCAAGAGTTAACAGATACGCAGTATTTT. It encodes CASSQELTDTQYF.